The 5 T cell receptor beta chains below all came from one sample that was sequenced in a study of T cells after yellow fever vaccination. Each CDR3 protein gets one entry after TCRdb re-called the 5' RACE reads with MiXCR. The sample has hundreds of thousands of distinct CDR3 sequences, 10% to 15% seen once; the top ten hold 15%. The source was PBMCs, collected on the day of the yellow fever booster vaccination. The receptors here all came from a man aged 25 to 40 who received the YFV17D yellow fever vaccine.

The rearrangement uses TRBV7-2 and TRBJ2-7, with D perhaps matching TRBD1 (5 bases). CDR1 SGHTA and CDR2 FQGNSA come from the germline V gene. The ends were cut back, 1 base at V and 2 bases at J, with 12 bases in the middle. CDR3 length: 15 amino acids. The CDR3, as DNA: TGTGCCAGCAGCTTAGACCCCGAAGGGGCCTACGAGCAGTACTTC. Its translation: CASSLDPEGAYEQYF.

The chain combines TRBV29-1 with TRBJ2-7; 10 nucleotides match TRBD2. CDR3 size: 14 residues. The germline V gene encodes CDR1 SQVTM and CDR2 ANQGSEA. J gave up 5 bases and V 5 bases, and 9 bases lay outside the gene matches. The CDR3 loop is CSVSGRAGSHEQYF. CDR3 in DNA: TGCAGCGTTAGCGGGAGGGCTGGTTCCCACGAGCAGTACTTC.

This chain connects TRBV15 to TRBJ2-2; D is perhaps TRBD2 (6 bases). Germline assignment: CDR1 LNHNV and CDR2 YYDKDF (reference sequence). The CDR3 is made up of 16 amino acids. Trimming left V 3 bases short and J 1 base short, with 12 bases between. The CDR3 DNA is TGTGCCACCAGCAGTTCCCTAGCGAGGAACACCGGGGAGCTGTTTTTT. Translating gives CATSSSLARNTGELFF. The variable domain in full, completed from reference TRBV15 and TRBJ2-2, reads DAMVIQNPRYQVTQFGKPVTLSCSQTLNHNVMYWYQQKSSQAPKLLFHYYDKDFNNEADTPDNFQSRRPNTSFCFLDIRSPGLGDTAMYLCATSSSLARNTGELFFGEGSRLTVL.

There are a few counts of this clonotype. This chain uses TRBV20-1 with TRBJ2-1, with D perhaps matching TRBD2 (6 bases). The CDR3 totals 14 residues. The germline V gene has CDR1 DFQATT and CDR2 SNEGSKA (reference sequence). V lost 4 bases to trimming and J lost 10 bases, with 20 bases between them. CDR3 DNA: TGCAGTGCTAAACCACTAGCACTGACGGGGGAGCAGTTCTTC. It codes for CSAKPLALTGEQFF.

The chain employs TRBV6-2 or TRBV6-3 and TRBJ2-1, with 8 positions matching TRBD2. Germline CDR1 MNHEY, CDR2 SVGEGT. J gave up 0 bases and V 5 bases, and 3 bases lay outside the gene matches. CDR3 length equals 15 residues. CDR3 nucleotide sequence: TGTGCCAGCAGTGACGGACTAGCCTCCTACAATGAGCAGTTCTTC. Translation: CASSDGLASYNEQFF.